Listed here are 7 T cell receptor beta chains from one sample, sequenced in a study of T cells in Graves' hyperthyroidism and ophthalmopathy. RNA transcripts yielded amplified TCR beta CDR3 regions. TCR CDR3 regions were first amplified by RT-PCR with HTBI primers. Using its own MiXCR run on the multiplex PCR reads, TCRdb lists one record per CDR3 protein. Here the sample spans 500,000 to 600,000 distinct CDR3 sequences, approximately 15% being singletons. The sample consisted of blood. The source of these receptors is a woman under 30 with Graves' hyperthyroidism.

This clonotype was observed many times. V usage is TRBV7-9 and J usage is TRBJ2-7; D assignment may be TRBD1 or TRBD2 (5 bases each). CDR3 size: 12 residues. V lost 5 bases, J lost 6 bases, and 11 bases lay in between. Germline-derived CDR1 and CDR2 are SEHNR and FQNEAQ (reference sequence). In DNA, the CDR3 is TGTGCCAGCAGCCGGGACGGTCTCGAGCAGTACTTC. This encodes CASSRDGLEQYF.

This clonotype was detected only a few times. The chain links TRBV6-2 or TRBV6-3 to TRBJ2-1; D is uncertain. The CDR3 is made up of 13 amino acids. Deletions cut 2 bases from V and 6 bases from J, with 8 bases between. Germline loops: CDR1 MNHEY, CDR2 SVGEGT. The chain's CDR3 is CASSYGQINEQFF. The CDR3 DNA reads as TGTGCCAGCAGTTACGGTCAGATCAATGAGCAGTTCTTC.

This clonotype was seen a handful of times. This rearrangement joins TRBV6-1 to TRBJ2-7; D is perhaps TRBD2 (5 bases). Trimming removed 4 bases from V and 0 bases from J, with 13 bases in between. CDR1 is MNHNS and CDR2 is SASEGT in the germline V gene. CDR3 length: 15 amino acids. The CDR3 sequence: CASSVDWGSSYEQYF. The CDR3 bases are TGTGCCAGCAGTGTGGACTGGGGAAGCTCCTACGAGCAGTACTTC.

V gene TRBV20-1 combines with J gene TRBJ1-1; no definite D call. The CDR3 has 12 amino acids. Trimming cost V 4 bases and J 1 base, with 7 bases left between them. Germline CDR1 and CDR2: DFQATT and SNEGSKA (reference sequence). Here the CDR3 DNA reads TGCAGTGCTATGAGTGAGAACACTGAAGCTTTCTTT. Its protein is CSAMSENTEAFF.

This chain uses TRBV6-6 with TRBJ1-4, with D uncertain. Germline assignment: CDR1 MNHNY and CDR2 SVGAGI (reference sequence). V gave up 0 bases and J gave up 4 bases, with 6 bases separating them. This CDR3 is built from 14 residues. DNA for the CDR3: TGTGCCAGCAGTTACTCGAAAGTTAATGAAAAACTGTTTTTT. Protein product: CASSYSKVNEKLFF.

There are many counts of this clonotype. The chain links TRBV3-1 to TRBJ1-1, with TRBD1 matching 7 bases. V shed 4 bases and J 6 bases; nucleotides not matched to a gene: 5. CDR1 LGHDT and CDR2 YNNKEL come from the germline V gene (reference sequence). The CDR3 extends over 13 amino acids. The CDR3 nucleotides read TGTGCCAGCAGCCGTGAACAGGGGTCTGAAGCTTTCTTT. The encoded protein is CASSREQGSEAFF.

This clonotype was found a few times. V gene TRBV5-6 combines with J gene TRBJ2-1; D gene uncertain. The CDR3 length is 16 residues. Germline lookup yields CDR1 SGHDT and CDR2 YYEEEE. V lost 3 bases, J lost 3 bases, and 16 bases lay in between. This CDR3 reads CASSSEVTRIYNEQFF. The CDR3 DNA reads TGTGCCAGCAGCTCCGAAGTTACACGGATCTACAATGAGCAGTTCTTC.